This is a list of T cell receptor beta chains from one sample in a study of cytomegalovirus exposure and HLA in healthy donors. Only in-frame clones appear in the TCRdb table, and some are missing; sequencing was by immunoSEQ multiplex PCR. The sample contains approximately 200,000 clones, 65% to 90% of which appear only once. Sequenced sample: PBMCs. Receptors were obtained from a girl aged 10 to 17 in good health and CMV-seronegative. Both conserved end residues are part of each CDR3. Each record gives: D gene, clone size, V gene, J gene, CDR3 protein, CDR3 DNA. A D gene is named only where the DNA matches it firmly. Part of the rows lack a size; the others show once, few, many or a class for expanded clones.

D gene: -
clone size: -
V gene: TRBV5-1
J gene: TRBJ2-7
CDR3 protein: CASSSFKPGSGEQYF
CDR3 DNA: TGCGCCAGCAGCTCCTTTAAACCAGGGTCAGGCGAGCAGTACTTC

D gene: -
clone size: once
V gene: TRBV7-8
J gene: TRBJ2-1
CDR3 protein: CASSTRLMGHNEQFF
CDR3 DNA: TGTGCCAGCAGCACCCGTCTTATGGGGCACAATGAGCAGTTCTTC

D gene: TRBD1
clone size: -
V gene: TRBV5-1
J gene: TRBJ1-2
CDR3 protein: CASSQQATGLGTYGYTF
CDR3 DNA: TGCGCCAGCAGCCAACAAGCGACAGGGTTGGGAACCTATGGCTACACCTTC

D gene: -
clone size: few
V gene: TRBV5-6
J gene: TRBJ2-7
CDR3 protein: CASSFLKQGPYEQYF
CDR3 DNA: TGTGCCAGCAGCTTCCTTAAGCAGGGGCCCTACGAGCAGTACTTC

D gene: -
clone size: -
V gene: TRBV7-9
J gene: TRBJ1-2
CDR3 protein: CSSSLEGYGYTF
CDR3 DNA: TGTTCCAGCAGCCTGGAGGGCTATGGCTACACCTTC

D gene: TRBD1
clone size: -
V gene: TRBV13
J gene: TRBJ2-7
CDR3 protein: CASSRTGGYEQYF
CDR3 DNA: TGTGCCAGCAGTCGGACAGGGGGCTACGAGCAGTACTTC

D gene: TRBD2
clone size: -
V gene: TRBV5-4
J gene: TRBJ2-3
CDR3 protein: CASRSYRVTSDNTDTQYF
CDR3 DNA: TGTGCCAGCAGATCCTACCGCGTTACTAGCGACAACACAGATACGCAGTATTTT

D gene: -
clone size: -
V gene: TRBV6-5
J gene: TRBJ1-6
CDR3 protein: CASSYTTTSNSPLHF
CDR3 DNA: TGTGCCAGCAGTTACACTACAACATCGAATTCACCCCTCCACTTT

D gene: -
clone size: -
V gene: TRBV6-4
J gene: TRBJ1-1
CDR3 protein: CASSLDSLGTEAFF
CDR3 DNA: TGTGCCAGCAGTTTGGACAGTTTGGGAACTGAAGCTTTCTTT

D gene: TRBD2
clone size: once
V gene: TRBV6-4
J gene: TRBJ2-3
CDR3 protein: CASSELAGRSTDTQYF
CDR3 DNA: TGTGCCAGCAGTGAGTTAGCGGGGAGGTCTACAGATACGCAGTATTTT

D gene: TRBD1
clone size: -
V gene: TRBV30
J gene: TRBJ1-4
CDR3 protein: CAWSGRTGRNEKLFF
CDR3 DNA: TGTGCCTGGAGTGGACGGACAGGGAGGAACGAAAAACTGTTTTTT

D gene: TRBD1
clone size: -
V gene: TRBV18
J gene: TRBJ2-3
CDR3 protein: CASYFEGAFTDTQYF
CDR3 DNA: TGTGCCAGCTACTTTGAGGGGGCGTTCACAGATACGCAGTATTTT

D gene: TRBD2
clone size: once
V gene: TRBV9
J gene: TRBJ2-5
CDR3 protein: CASSLSPGQREGETQYF
CDR3 DNA: TGTGCCAGCAGCTTAAGCCCCGGGCAGAGGGAGGGGGAGACCCAGTACTTC

D gene: TRBD1
clone size: few
V gene: TRBV5-6
J gene: TRBJ1-6
CDR3 protein: CASSPGKGAWSSPLHF
CDR3 DNA: TGTGCCAGCAGCCCGGGTAAGGGGGCCTGGAGTTCACCCCTCCACTTT

D gene: -
clone size: -
V gene: TRBV28
J gene: TRBJ2-1
CDR3 protein: CASSFLPYNEQFF
CDR3 DNA: TGTGCCAGCAGTTTTCTCCCCTACAATGAGCAGTTCTTC

D gene: -
clone size: -
V gene: TRBV25-1
J gene: TRBJ2-5
CDR3 protein: CASSERVYQETQYF
CDR3 DNA: TGTGCCAGCAGTGAACGGGTGTACCAAGAGACCCAGTACTTC

D gene: TRBD1
clone size: -
V gene: TRBV25-1
J gene: TRBJ1-1
CDR3 protein: CASSPTLLQGAKEAFF
CDR3 DNA: TGTGCCAGCAGTCCTACCCTCTTACAGGGGGCTAAGGAAGCTTTCTTT

D gene: -
clone size: once
V gene: TRBV11-3
J gene: TRBJ2-1
CDR3 protein: CASSLAAGLDNEQFF
CDR3 DNA: TGTGCCAGCAGCTTAGCTGCGGGGCTGGACAATGAGCAGTTCTTC

D gene: TRBD2
clone size: -
V gene: TRBV28
J gene: TRBJ2-1
CDR3 protein: CASSSGSGARAEQFF
CDR3 DNA: TGTGCCAGCAGCTCGGGTAGCGGGGCCCGGGCTGAGCAGTTCTTC

D gene: -
clone size: -
V gene: TRBV5-5
J gene: TRBJ1-5
CDR3 protein: CASSPVNIDQPQHF
CDR3 DNA: TGTGCCAGCAGCCCCGTTAATATTGATCAGCCCCAGCATTTT

D gene: TRBD1
clone size: -
V gene: TRBV14
J gene: TRBJ2-2
CDR3 protein: CASSADRGNTGELFF
CDR3 DNA: TGTGCCAGCAGCGCTGACAGGGGGAACACCGGGGAGCTGTTTTTT

D gene: -
clone size: -
V gene: TRBV7-7
J gene: TRBJ2-5
CDR3 protein: CASSAQPGPGVETQYF
CDR3 DNA: TGTGCCAGCAGCGCACAACCGGGACCGGGGGTGGAGACCCAGTACTTC

D gene: TRBD2
clone size: -
V gene: TRBV5-6
J gene: TRBJ2-3
CDR3 protein: CASSLQLAGYTDTQYF
CDR3 DNA: TGTGCCAGCAGCTTGCAACTAGCGGGGTACACAGATACGCAGTATTTT

D gene: TRBD2
clone size: -
V gene: TRBV5-5
J gene: TRBJ2-3
CDR3 protein: CASTNLLAGGLDTQYF
CDR3 DNA: TGTGCCAGCACCAACTTACTAGCGGGGGGCCTAGATACGCAGTATTTT

D gene: -
clone size: -
V gene: TRBV27
J gene: TRBJ1-1
CDR3 protein: CASSLSEVNLENTEAFF
CDR3 DNA: TGTGCCAGCAGTTTATCGGAAGTGAACCTAGAGAACACTGAAGCTTTCTTT

D gene: TRBD1
clone size: -
V gene: TRBV7-9
J gene: TRBJ2-7
CDR3 protein: CASSLMGQTYEQYF
CDR3 DNA: TGTGCCAGCAGCTTAATGGGACAGACCTACGAGCAGTACTTC

D gene: TRBD2
clone size: -
V gene: TRBV28
J gene: TRBJ2-1
CDR3 protein: CASSHGLAEGGDEQFF
CDR3 DNA: TGTGCCAGCAGTCACGGACTAGCGGAGGGGGGGGATGAGCAGTTCTTC

D gene: -
clone size: -
V gene: TRBV19
J gene: TRBJ2-5
CDR3 protein: CASSITGQQETQYF
CDR3 DNA: TGTGCCAGTAGTATAACGGGACAACAAGAGACCCAGTACTTC

D gene: -
clone size: -
V gene: TRBV28
J gene: TRBJ1-2
CDR3 protein: CASSPSRGNYYGYTF
CDR3 DNA: TGTGCCAGCAGCCCCTCCCGAGGGAACTACTATGGCTACACCTTC

D gene: TRBD2
clone size: -
V gene: TRBV11-1
J gene: TRBJ2-2
CDR3 protein: CASNPSGTSGLGELFF
CDR3 DNA: TGTGCCAGCAACCCTTCCGGGACTAGCGGGCTCGGGGAGCTGTTTTTT

D gene: TRBD1
clone size: -
V gene: TRBV18
J gene: TRBJ2-7
CDR3 protein: CASSPHPGQGNEQYF
CDR3 DNA: TGTGCCAGCTCACCACATCCGGGACAGGGAAACGAGCAGTACTTC